This TCR beta chain was identified during a study of PD-L1 blockade in urothelial cancer. Sequencing was performed with immunoSEQ multiplex PCR; in TCRdb, only in-frame clones are kept and a portion is missing. The data contain 25,000 to 35,000 clones, around 86% of them seen just once; the ten biggest clones take up roughly 3.5%. With 1 base removed from V and 0 bases from J, the gap between germline ends came to 9 bases. Germline V gene sequence: CDR1 SEHNR, CDR2 FQNEAQ (reference sequence). The CDR3 is made up of 15 amino acids. Material: PBMCs, obtained around atezolizumab (anti-PD-L1) treatment. The receptor was isolated from a man aged 50-59 years with urothelial cancer. The gene calls are TRBV7-9 and TRBJ1-2; D is perhaps TRBD1 (5 bases). CDR3 coding DNA: TGTGCCAGCAGCTTAGTGGGGCCCGCTAACTATGGCTACACCTTC. It translates to CASSLVGPANYGYTF.